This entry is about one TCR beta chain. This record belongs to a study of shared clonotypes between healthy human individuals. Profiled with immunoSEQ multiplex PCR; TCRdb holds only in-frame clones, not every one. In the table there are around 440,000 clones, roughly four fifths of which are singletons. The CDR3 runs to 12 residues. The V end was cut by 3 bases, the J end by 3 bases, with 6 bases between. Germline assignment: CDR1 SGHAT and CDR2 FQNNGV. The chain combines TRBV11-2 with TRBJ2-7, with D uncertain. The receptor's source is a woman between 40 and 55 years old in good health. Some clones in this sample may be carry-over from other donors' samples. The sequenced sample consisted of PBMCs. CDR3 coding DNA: TGTGCCAGCAGCTTTGGGCTCTACGAGCAGTACTTC. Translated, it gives CASSFGLYEQYF.